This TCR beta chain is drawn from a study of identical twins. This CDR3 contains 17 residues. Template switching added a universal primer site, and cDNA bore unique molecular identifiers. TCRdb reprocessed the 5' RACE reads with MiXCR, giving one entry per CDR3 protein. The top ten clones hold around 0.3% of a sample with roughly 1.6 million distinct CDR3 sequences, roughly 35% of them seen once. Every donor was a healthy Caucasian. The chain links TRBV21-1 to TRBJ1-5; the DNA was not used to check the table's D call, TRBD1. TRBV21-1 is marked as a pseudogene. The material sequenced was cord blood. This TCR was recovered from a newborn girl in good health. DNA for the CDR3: TGTGCCAGCAGCAAAGCGCAAGGGACAGGCAATGATCAGCCCCAGCATTTT. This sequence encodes CASSKAQGTGNDQPQHF.